This is a list of T cell receptor beta chains from one sample in a study of cytomegalovirus exposure and HLA in healthy donors. Profiling relied on immunoSEQ multiplex PCR, and the TCRdb table lists in-frame clones only, not all of them. Of approximately 110,000 clones listed, 70% to 85% are singletons. What was sequenced was PBMCs. The receptors come from a middle-aged woman in good health and CMV-seropositive. The CDR3 runs from the conserved cysteine through the conserved F or W.

V	J	CDR3
TRBV9	TRBJ2-1	CASSPRTAYNEQFF
TRBV29-1	TRBJ1-5	CRNDRGNQPQHF
TRBV2	TRBJ1-4	CASRQGLRDEKLFF
TRBV4-1	TRBJ2-3	CASSQTSGRVDTQYF
TRBV6-5	TRBJ2-3	CASRAGGGDTQYF
TRBV5-4	TRBJ2-7	CASSVTSGPYEQYF
TRBV7-9	TRBJ2-1	CASSLDSYNEQFF
TRBV29-1	TRBJ2-7	CSVSRQGVGEQYF
TRBV5-1	TRBJ2-1	CASSLLAGAGYNEQFF
TRBV7-6	TRBJ2-5	CASSSRTGVWTQYF
TRBV10-3	TRBJ2-6	CAISGGGANSGANVLTF
TRBV7-2	TRBJ1-5	CASSFQGGGNQPQHF
TRBV7-9	TRBJ2-7	CASSWTSREQYF
TRBV5-4	TRBJ1-2	CASSPEQGQGYGYTF
TRBV19	TRBJ1-5	CASRGTGQGAQPQHF
TRBV15	TRBJ2-3	CATSREAGQVGNTQYF
TRBV5-1	TRBJ2-6	CASTLGGLSSGANVLTF
TRBV18	TRBJ2-6	CASSLGLAGDGANVLTF
TRBV28	TRBJ1-2	CASAIAGGYTF
TRBV7-9	TRBJ1-1	CASSSPRNTEAFF
TRBV7-9	TRBJ1-3	CASSPPGISGNTIYF
TRBV6-1	TRBJ1-3	CASRRDSGNTIYF
TRBV6-5	TRBJ1-2	CASSPPQLIPGGYTF
TRBV6-6	TRBJ2-7	CASREGTEYEQYF
TRBV18	TRBJ2-3	CASSPTGPRTDTQYF
TRBV14	TRBJ2-5	CASSQGGHRSALLYQETQYF
TRBV30	TRBJ1-1	CASTIQGELNTEAFF
TRBV2	TRBJ2-1	CASSDGLAGGMNEQFF
TRBV11-2	TRBJ2-5	CASSRDSQETQYF
TRBV20-1	TRBJ2-7	CSAERVEQYF
TRBV18	TRBJ2-1	CASSPGVGIAYNEQFF
TRBV2	TRBJ2-2	CASSKRAVGLAGVRVGELFF
TRBV28	TRBJ2-6	CASSPYPGLAGAGGANVLTF
TRBV5-4	TRBJ2-7	CASSLDRGHEQYF
TRBV29-1	TRBJ2-1	CSVGPGTNNEQFF
TRBV28	TRBJ2-7	CASSWGGTYEQYF
TRBV29-1	TRBJ2-1	CSVEEGRGEQFF
TRBV6-5	TRBJ1-5	CASKQGDLNQPQHF
TRBV28	TRBJ2-7	CASSFPETGKYEQYF
TRBV5-4	TRBJ1-3	CASSLGTGVGNTIYF
TRBV13	TRBJ1-1	CASSLGAGNTEAFF
TRBV7-9	TRBJ2-7	CASSTGLAGGPGYEQYF
TRBV5-1	TRBJ2-1	CASSLDADIYNEQFF
TRBV29-1	TRBJ2-3	CSVVAGGTDTQYF
TRBV2	TRBJ2-3	CASRKAGGTDTQYF
TRBV5-4	TRBJ2-2	CASSMGLENTGELFF
TRBV5-1	TRBJ2-7	CASGVGGNYEQYF
TRBV5-1	TRBJ2-1	CASSLREFNLGGYNEQFF
TRBV5-1	TRBJ1-1	CASSTSGGNTEAFF
TRBV10-3	TRBJ1-2	CAIRGDRGYGYTF
TRBV6-1	TRBJ2-5	CASRPQGQETQYF
TRBV5-1	TRBJ2-2	CASSLSGTGYPGELFF
TRBV2	TRBJ1-2	CASSPGQVRGYTF